The 27 T cell receptor beta chains presented below share a single source sample, sequenced in a study of regulatory T cells in long-lasting Graves disease. Building the TCR beta libraries relied on iRepertoire HTBI primers, and CDR3 regions underwent Arm-PCR. TCRdb re-called the multiplex PCR reads with MiXCR, one entry per CDR3 protein. The sample consists of hundreds of thousands of distinct CDR3 sequences, about 16% of them appearing once. The time point denotes: newly diagnosed GD, antithyroid drugs for less than 3 months. PBMCs provided the RNA from which the TCR library was made. Sequences were derived from peripheral blood mononuclear cells (PBMCs), sampled at new diagnosis, from a patient treated with antithyroid drugs. The receptors originated from a female donor with Graves disease.

At least ten counts were recorded for this clonotype. V gene TRBV12-3 or TRBV12-4 combines with J gene TRBJ2-5, with D tentatively TRBD1 (5 bases). Trimming removed 1 base at V and 3 bases at J, with 6 bases between. The CDR3 is 13 residues long. The CDR3: CASSLDRKETQYF. The CDR3 DNA follows: TGTGCCAGCAGTTTAGACAGGAAAGAGACCCAGTACTTC.

This clonotype has ten or more counts. This sequence joins TRBV2 and TRBJ1-1, with D unresolved. V was shortened by 4 bases and J by 3 bases, with 12 bases between the two germline ends. This CDR3 is built from 14 residues. The V gene's germline CDR1 is SNHLY and CDR2 FYNNEI. The CDR3 protein is CASSAPVGYTEAFF. The CDR3 DNA reads TGTGCCAGCAGTGCCCCCGTGGGGTACACTGAAGCTTTCTTT.

The table lists this clonotype with a few counts. The chain links TRBV5-5 to TRBJ2-3; TRBD1 aligns across 7 bases. After removal of 0 bases from V and 8 bases from J, the junction contained 21 bases not matched to a gene. The CDR3 extends over 19 amino acids. CDR1 SGHKS and CDR2 YYEKEE come from the germline V gene (reference sequence). This CDR3 reads CASSLGASQGSEGSRTQYF. The CDR3 DNA reads TGTGCCAGCAGCTTGGGCGCTTCACAGGGGTCCGAGGGGAGCCGTACGCAGTATTTT. Filled out from reference TRBV5-5 and TRBJ2-3, the complete variable domain reads DAGVTQSPTHLIKTRGQQVTLRCSPISGHKSVSWYQQVLGQGPQFIFQYYEKEERGRGNFPDRFSARQFPNYSSELNVNALLLGDSALYLCASSLGASQGSEGSRTQYFGPGTRLTVL.

This clonotype has more than one count but fewer than ten. Just one base apart from a much larger clone, this may be a read error. V gene TRBV6-5 combines with J gene TRBJ1-1; D unresolved. CDR1 and CDR2 (germline): MNHEY, SVGAGI. The CDR3 is 14 amino acids. CDR3 loop: CASSYATGNTEALF. The CDR3 nucleotides read TGTGCCAGCAGTTACGCGACGGGGAACACTGAAGCTCTCTTT.

CDR3 sequence: CASSSPGLAGSNTGELFF. The DNA of the CDR3 is TGTGCCAGCAGCTCTCCGGGACTAGCGGGATCGAACACCGGGGAGCTGTTTTTT. The chain combines TRBV7-3 with TRBJ2-2; 13 nucleotides agree with TRBD2. Per germline, CDR1 SGHTA and CDR2 FQGTGA. V trimming: 4 bases; J trimming: 0 bases; junction bases outside the gene matches: 5. CDR3 length: 18 residues.

This rearrangement joins TRBV9 to TRBJ1-6, with no clear D. This CDR3 is built from 15 residues. The V and J ends lost 0 bases and 7 bases respectively, with 11 bases between them. Germline V gives CDR1 SGDLS, CDR2 YYNGEE. The CDR3 sequence: CASSVEEGANSPLHF. Written as DNA, the CDR3 is TGTGCCAGCAGCGTAGAGGAGGGAGCAAATTCACCCCTCCACTTT.

This clonotype was seen ten or more times. The chain uses TRBV6-5 and TRBJ2-2, with 8 bases lining up with TRBD2. The germline V gene encodes CDR1 MNHEY and CDR2 SVGAGI. The J segment lost 7 bases and the V segment lost 2 bases, leaving 9 bases of the junction unmatched. The CDR3 extends over 16 amino acids. Written as DNA, the CDR3 is TGTGCCAGCAGTTACCCCTCGGGGGGGGGCTACGGGGAGCTGTTTTTT. It codes for CASSYPSGGGYGELFF.

This clonotype showed up many times. V and J are TRBV12-5 and TRBJ2-7; tentative D call: TRBD1 (6 bases). V was pared by 0 bases and J by 3 bases, with 18 bases between. The CDR3 runs to 17 residues. Per the germline V gene, CDR1 is LGHNT and CDR2 is FRNRAP. CDR3 in amino acids: CASGLVSSRGQYYEQYF. DNA for the CDR3: TGTGCTAGTGGTTTGGTAAGTTCGCGAGGACAGTACTACGAGCAGTACTTC.

This clonotype came up many times. The chain joins TRBV28 to TRBJ2-7, with 8 bases that match TRBD1. After removal of 7 bases from V and 4 bases from J, the junction contained 12 bases not matched to a gene. The germline gives CDR1 MDHEN, CDR2 SYDVKM. This CDR3 has 15 residues. The CDR3 sequence is CASTLGQGGGYEQYF. The CDR3 region has the DNA TGTGCCAGCACCCTAGGACAGGGCGGCGGGTACGAGCAGTACTTC.

There are a few counts of this clonotype. The junction departs from germline at one end; a sequencing error may be responsible. The V call is TRBV20-1, the J call TRBJ1-5; D is unclear. This CDR3 has 12 amino acids. CDR1 is DFQATT and CDR2 is SNEGSKA in the germline V gene (reference sequence). This CDR3 reads CSATDFNQLQHF. CDR3 sequence (DNA): TGCAGTGCTACGGACTTCAATCAGCTCCAGCATTTT.

This chain links TRBV28 with TRBJ1-5; D is ambiguous. The CDR3 runs 13 residues. V was shortened by 3 bases and J by 3 bases, with 6 bases between the two germline ends. Germline V gene sequence: CDR1 MDHEN, CDR2 SYDVKM. The CDR3 region is CASSLLDNQPQHF. The CDR3 DNA reads TGTGCCAGCAGTTTGTTGGACAATCAGCCCCAGCATTTT.

This clonotype was observed at least ten times. The chain employs TRBV5-1 and TRBJ1-1; D call uncertain. Trimming left V 6 bases short and J 5 bases short, with 17 bases between. This CDR3 has 14 amino acids. The germline V gene has CDR1 SGHRS and CDR2 YFSETQ. The CDR3 DNA reads TGCGCCAGCAAGATCGGTCCTCCCGGAACTGAAGCTTTCTTT. It is translated as CASKIGPPGTEAFF.

This clonotype was seen at least ten times. The chain carries TRBV7-6 and TRBJ2-5, with a possible D match to TRBD2 (6 bases). Germline CDR1 reads SGHVS; CDR2 reads FNYEAQ. The CDR3 runs to 17 residues. Trimming took 4 bases from V and 2 from J, leaving 20 bases between them. The CDR3 nucleotides are TGTGCCAGCAGCTACGGACCGCTACGCGGGGTTCAAGAGACCCAGTACTTC. This sequence encodes CASSYGPLRGVQETQYF. The full variable domain, completed using reference TRBV7-6 and TRBJ2-5, is GAGVSQSPRYKVTKRGQDVALRCDPISGHVSLYWYRQALGQGPEFLTYFNYEAQQDKSGLPNDRFSAERPEGSISTLTIQRTEQRDSAMYRCASSYGPLRGVQETQYFGPGTRLLVL.

This clonotype was seen repeatedly, ten times or more. V usage is TRBV5-1 and J usage is TRBJ1-4, with no clear D. V was clipped by 6 bases and J by 0 bases, with 15 bases between them. CDR3 length equals 16 residues. Germline V lookup: CDR1 SGHRS, CDR2 YFSETQ. In nucleotides, the CDR3 is TGCGCCAGCACTCCGGCCATCGGTGCAACTAATGAAAAACTGTTTTTT. Its protein is CASTPAIGATNEKLFF.

The genes are TRBV18 and TRBJ1-5; a possible D gene is TRBD1 (6 bases). CDR3 size: 15 residues. Germline CDR1 is KGHSH and CDR2 is LQKENI. The ends were cut back, 2 bases at V and 3 bases at J, with 11 bases in the middle. In nucleotides, the CDR3 is TGTGCCAGCTCACCAAGCCAGGGGATCAATCAGCCCCAGCATTTT. Amino acids: CASSPSQGINQPQHF.

This clonotype has at least ten counts. V usage is TRBV7-9 and J usage is TRBJ1-2; D perhaps matches TRBD1 (6 bases). V shed 2 bases and J shed 7 bases, with 20 bases lying between them. Germline CDR1 is SEHNR and CDR2 is FQNEAQ (reference sequence). The CDR3 loop spans 16 amino acids. The CDR3 loop reads CASSLLHYRASSGYTF. The CDR3 coding sequence is TGTGCCAGCAGCTTACTACATTACAGGGCCTCGAGTGGCTACACCTTC.

The rearrangement joins TRBV28 to TRBJ1-4; 7 nucleotides agree with TRBD1. The CDR3 spans 13 residues. Germline CDR1 reads MDHEN; CDR2 reads SYDVKM. The junction had 3 bases not matched to a gene; V was cut back by 6 bases and J by 5 bases. The CDR3 spells CASRPGQNEKLFF. CDR3 sequence (DNA): TGTGCCAGCAGACCGGGACAGAATGAAAAACTGTTTTTT.

This clonotype occurred many times. The junction and the germline gene differ at one end; a read error may be behind it. This chain joins TRBV7-2 and TRBJ2-3; 11 nucleotides line up with TRBD2. Germline CDR1 and CDR2: SGHTA and FQGNSA. The CDR3 is 18 amino acids. The CDR3 protein is CASSQDLLAGVGTDTQYF. The CDR3 DNA reads TGCGCCAGCAGCCAAGATCTACTAGCGGGAGTAGGAACAGATACGCAGTATTTT.

In its sample, this clonotype was seen many times. The V gene is TRBV10-2, the J gene TRBJ2-7; TRBD1 aligns across 11 bases. V shed 9 bases, J shed 4 bases, and the junction held 11 bases outside the gene matches. The germline V gene encodes CDR1 WSHSY and CDR2 SAAADI. The CDR3 loop spans 15 amino acids. The CDR3 nucleotides read TGCGCCAGTCTTGATCCGGGACAGGGGGTGTACGAGCAGTACTTC. This gives the protein CASLDPGQGVYEQYF.

A remark on this clonotype: One base away lies a much larger clone, so this may be a sequencing read error. The chain employs TRBV28 and TRBJ2-5; TRBD1 might be the D (6 bases). Trimming took 5 bases from V and 7 from J, leaving 17 bases between them. Germline V gives CDR1 MDHEN, CDR2 SYDVKM. The CDR3 loop spans 14 amino acids. This CDR3 is CASSRDTSTPTQYF. The CDR3 DNA reads TGTGCCAGCAGTCGGGACACGTCCACCCCGACCCAGTACTTC.

This clonotype was counted only a few times. The chain employs TRBV15 and TRBJ1-5, with D possibly matching TRBD1 (5 bases). Germline V gives CDR1 LNHNV, CDR2 YYDKDF (reference sequence). The CDR3 extends over 15 amino acids. The V end lost 5 bases, the J end lost 2 bases, and 13 bases lay between the germline ends. The DNA for the CDR3 is TGTGCCACCAGCTTCAAGTTGGGGGGCAATCAGCCCCAGCATTTT. Encoded protein: CATSFKLGGNQPQHF.

J is TRBJ1-5 and V is TRBV15, with a tentative D call TRBD1 (6 bases). CDR3 size: 15 residues. V lost 3 bases and J 4 bases, leaving 13 bases between the germline ends. CDR1 and CDR2 from the germline V gene are LNHNV and YYDKDF (reference sequence). Written as DNA, the CDR3 is TGTGCCACCAGCAGCTTGGGGGCCTGGAATCAGCCCCAGCATTTT. Its protein product is CATSSLGAWNQPQHF.

This clonotype has at least ten counts. This sequence joins TRBV4-1 and TRBJ2-3; weak D call: TRBD2 (6 bases). The CDR3 totals 18 residues. Germline V gene lookup returns CDR1 MGHRA and CDR2 YSYEKL. Trimming took 8 bases from V and 0 from J, leaving 24 bases between them. In nucleotides, the CDR3 is TGCGCCAGCGCTAAGGTCGGCGGGGACTTGATTAGCACAGATACGCAGTATTTT. Translated, it gives CASAKVGGDLISTDTQYF.

The chain uses TRBV27 and TRBJ1-4; D ambiguous. CDR1 is MNHEY and CDR2 is SMNVEV in the germline V gene (reference sequence). V was shortened by 4 bases and J by 3 bases, with 12 bases between the two germline ends. The CDR3 runs 15 residues. The CDR3 bases are TGTGCCAGCAGTTCAACCCAGGCTTCTAATGAAAAACTGTTTTTT. This sequence encodes CASSSTQASNEKLFF.

The rearrangement joins TRBV7-2 to TRBJ2-2; D gene unclear. Germline V gene lookup returns CDR1 SGHTA and CDR2 FQGNSA. The CDR3 covers 15 residues. Between the trimmed V and J ends, which lost 7 bases and 2 bases, there was a span of 14 bases. CDR3 amino acids: CASMLSPINTGELFF. The CDR3 bases are TGTGCCAGCATGCTTAGCCCTATTAACACCGGGGAGCTGTTTTTT.

As regards this clonotype: The conserved phenylalanine or tryptophan is not found at the CDR3 terminus, so this likely reflects a read error. The chain employs TRBV9 and TRBJ1-2; no firm D call. Looked up from germline, CDR1 is SGDLS and CDR2 is YYNGEE. CDR3 length: 13 residues. Trimming took off 4 bases at V and 5 bases at J, with 12 bases between the two ends. CDR3 residues: CASSLEASYGYTS. The CDR3 nucleotides are TGTGCCAGCAGCCTAGAGGCATCTTATGGCTACACCTCC.

This clonotype appeared many times. One end of the junction fails to match germline, which may point to a read error. The CDR3 DNA reads TGTGCCAGCAGTTTACAGGGGACTGAAGCTTTCTTT. This codes for CASSLQGTEAFF. This chain connects TRBV5-1 to TRBJ1-1; 7 bases map to TRBD1. In germline, CDR1 is SGHRS, CDR2 YFSETQ. This CDR3 is 12 amino acids long.